This TCR beta chain derives from a study of shared clonotypes between healthy human individuals. Overall study context: Per donor, three plates held CD4 naive cells, three held CD4 memory, two held CD8 naive and one held CD8 memory. Study-level findings and limits: Across subsets, estimated richness was generally greater for naive than for memory populations. Clonotypes which were not shared had lower generation probabilities than clonotypes that all four donors shared.

Donors included only healthy HIV-negative adults lacking recent acute infections or vaccinations. Assay: immunoSEQ multiplex PCR; the TCRdb copy retains only in-frame clones and omits some. The sample has approximately 740,000 clones, under 80% seen once. In the case of this clone: Its antigen is as yet unknown.

In germline, CDR1 is SGHRS, CDR2 YFSETQ. CDR3 length equals 16 residues. With 4 bases removed from V and 4 bases from J, the gap between germline ends came to 15 bases. The sequence came from a woman between 25 and 40 years old in good health. The sample taken for sequencing was memory CD4+ T cells sorted from blood. Subset here: CD45RA-negative fraction. The chain couples TRBV5-1 to TRBJ2-6, with D hard to call. The CDR3 reads CASSLPLELGANVLTF. Written as DNA, the CDR3 is TGCGCCAGCAGCCTGCCGCTGGAGTTAGGGGCCAACGTCCTGACTTTC.